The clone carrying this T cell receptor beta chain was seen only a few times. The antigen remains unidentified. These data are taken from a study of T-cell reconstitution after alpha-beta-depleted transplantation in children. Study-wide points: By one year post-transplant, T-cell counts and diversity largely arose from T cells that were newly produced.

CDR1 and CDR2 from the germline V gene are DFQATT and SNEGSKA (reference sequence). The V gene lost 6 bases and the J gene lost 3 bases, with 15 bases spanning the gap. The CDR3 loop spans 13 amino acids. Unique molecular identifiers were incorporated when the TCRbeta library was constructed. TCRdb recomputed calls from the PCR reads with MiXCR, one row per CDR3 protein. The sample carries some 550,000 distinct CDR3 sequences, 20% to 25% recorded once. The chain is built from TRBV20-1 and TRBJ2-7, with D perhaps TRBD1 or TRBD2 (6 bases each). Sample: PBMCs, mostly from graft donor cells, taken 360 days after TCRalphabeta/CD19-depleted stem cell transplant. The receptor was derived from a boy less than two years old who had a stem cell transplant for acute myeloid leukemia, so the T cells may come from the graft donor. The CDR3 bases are TGCAGTGCCCCCGGTGGAGGGGGCTACGAGCAGTACTTC. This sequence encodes CSAPGGGGYEQYF.